The present T cell receptor (beta chain) was sequenced within a study of T cells in Graves' hyperthyroidism and ophthalmopathy. General study points: A model of 13 V-J features distinguished ophthalmopathy from stable hyperthyroidism. Blood also showed most of the thyroid clonotypes that were expanded above 0.001.

RNA transcripts gave rise to amplified TCR beta CDR3 regions. The TCR CDR3 was amplified in a first-round RT-PCR using the HTBI primer set. Via MiXCR, TCRdb re-called the multiplex PCR reads, giving one row per CDR3 protein. The data show a few hundred thousand distinct CDR3 sequences, 15% to 20% seen once. The CDR3 has 15 residues. V was shortened by 0 bases and J by 4 bases, with 10 bases between the two germline ends. Germline-derived CDR1 and CDR2 are ENHRY and SYGVKD. A remark on this clonotype: Its antigen is undetermined.

Sequenced input: blood. The source is a man between 18 and 35 years old with Graves' ophthalmopathy. V is TRBV10-3 and J is TRBJ1-5; unclear D gene. As DNA, the CDR3 is TGTGCCATCAGTGAGTCTATAGGGTGGAATCAGCCCCAGCATTTT. It is translated as CAISESIGWNQPQHF.